This TCR beta chain was identified during a study of T-cell memory formation after mild COVID-19. General study findings and limits: Clones that got smaller from day 15 to 85 had even CD4/CD8, while clones growing later tipped toward CD4+. Cross-reactive memory apparently joined, as some responding clones appeared in pre-infection memory. Contracting clones localized mainly to CM and EM when CD4+ and mainly to EMRA when CD8+.

The CDR3 sequence is 14 residues long. The V gene lost 5 bases and the J gene lost 3 bases, with 12 bases spanning the gap. Germline-derived CDR1 and CDR2 are KGHDR and SFDVKD. It was 5'RACE with constant-segment primers that produced the TCR alpha and TCR beta cDNA libraries, which carried sample barcodes and UMIs. TCRdb re-analysed the 5' RACE reads in MiXCR, keeping a single row per CDR3 protein. The sample shows about 400,000 distinct CDR3 sequences, more than 20% of them seen only once. Of note for this clonotype: No antigen is known for it.

The sequence was obtained from an adult woman who had mild COVID-19 (a few samples of this study predate the infection). Cell type and time point are not known. The rearrangement joins TRBV24-1 to TRBJ2-5; the D gene could be TRBD1 or TRBD2 (7 bases each). The sequencing input was PBMCs or a T cell subset sorted from them (not recorded which). The CDR3 sequence: CATSGQGGEETQYF. Here the CDR3 DNA reads TGTGCCACCAGTGGACAGGGAGGGGAAGAGACCCAGTACTTC.